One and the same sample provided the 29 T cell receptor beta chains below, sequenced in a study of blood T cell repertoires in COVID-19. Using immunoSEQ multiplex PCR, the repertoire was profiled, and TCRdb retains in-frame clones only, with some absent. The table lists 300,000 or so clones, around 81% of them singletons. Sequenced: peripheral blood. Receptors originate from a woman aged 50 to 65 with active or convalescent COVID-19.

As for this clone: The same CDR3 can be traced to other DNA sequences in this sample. The DNA of the CDR3 is TGTGCCAGCAGAGGGACAGGTACCTACGAGCAGTACTTC. It specifies CASRGTGTYEQYF. This chain connects TRBV6-5 to TRBJ2-7; 8 bases fit TRBD1. This CDR3 is 13 amino acids long. Germline V gene lookup returns CDR1 MNHEY and CDR2 SVGAGI. The J segment lost 2 bases and the V segment lost 6 bases, leaving 3 bases of the junction unmatched.

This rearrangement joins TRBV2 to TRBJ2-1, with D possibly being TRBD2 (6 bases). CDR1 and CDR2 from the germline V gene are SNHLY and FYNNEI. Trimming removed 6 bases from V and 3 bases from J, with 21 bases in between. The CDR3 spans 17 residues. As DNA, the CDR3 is TGTGCCAGCAGCCTCTCCCATTGGACTAACCTCTACAATGAGCAGTTCTTC. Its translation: CASSLSHWTNLYNEQFF.

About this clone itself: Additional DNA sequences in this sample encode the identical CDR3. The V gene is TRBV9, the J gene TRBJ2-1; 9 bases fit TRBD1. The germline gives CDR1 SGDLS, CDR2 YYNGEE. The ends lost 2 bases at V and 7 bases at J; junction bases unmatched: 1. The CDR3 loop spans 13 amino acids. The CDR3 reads CASSVGQGNEQFF. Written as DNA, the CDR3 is TGTGCCAGCAGCGTGGGACAGGGAAATGAGCAGTTCTTC.

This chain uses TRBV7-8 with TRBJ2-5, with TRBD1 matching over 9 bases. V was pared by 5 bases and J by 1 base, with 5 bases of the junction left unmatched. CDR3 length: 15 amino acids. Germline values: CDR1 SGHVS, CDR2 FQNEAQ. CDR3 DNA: TGTGCCAGCAGCCGAGGACAGGGGCCCCAAGAGACCCAGTACTTC. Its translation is CASSRGQGPQETQYF. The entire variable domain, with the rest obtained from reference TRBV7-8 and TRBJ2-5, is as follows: GAGVSQSPRYKVAKRGQDVALRCDPISGHVSLFWYQQALGQGPEFLTYFQNEAQLDKSGLPSDRFFAERPEGSVSTLKIQRTQQEDSAVYLCASSRGQGPQETQYFGPGTRLLVL.

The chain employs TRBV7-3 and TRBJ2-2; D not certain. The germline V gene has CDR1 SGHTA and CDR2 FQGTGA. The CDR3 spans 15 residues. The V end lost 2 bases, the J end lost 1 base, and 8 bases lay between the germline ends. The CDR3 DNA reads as TGTGCCAGCAGCTTAGTAGCCCTGAACACCGGGGAGCTGTTTTTT. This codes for CASSLVALNTGELFF.

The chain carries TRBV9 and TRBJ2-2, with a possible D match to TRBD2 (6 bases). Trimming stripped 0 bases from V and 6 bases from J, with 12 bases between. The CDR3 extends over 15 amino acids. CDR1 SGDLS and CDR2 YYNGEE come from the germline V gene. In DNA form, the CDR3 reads TGTGCCAGCAGCGTAGGGGGGAGGCGGGCCGGGGAGCTGTTTTTT. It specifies CASSVGGRRAGELFF.

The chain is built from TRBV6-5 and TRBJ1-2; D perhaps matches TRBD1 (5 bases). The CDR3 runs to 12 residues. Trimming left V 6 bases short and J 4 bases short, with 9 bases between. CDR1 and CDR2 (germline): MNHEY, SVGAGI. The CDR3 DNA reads TGTGCCAGCAGGGCGGGGGGCTATGGCTACACCTTC. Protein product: CASRAGGYGYTF.

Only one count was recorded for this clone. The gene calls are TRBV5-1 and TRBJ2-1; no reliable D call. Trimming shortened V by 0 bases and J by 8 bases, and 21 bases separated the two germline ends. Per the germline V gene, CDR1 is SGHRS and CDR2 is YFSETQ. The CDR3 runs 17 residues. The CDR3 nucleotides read TGCGCCAGCAGCTTGGTAAGGTTGGGCCTTGTCCTCGATGAGCAGTTCTTC. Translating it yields CASSLVRLGLVLDEQFF. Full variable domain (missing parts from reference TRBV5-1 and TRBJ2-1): KAGVTQTPRYLIKTRGQQVTLSCSPISGHRSVSWYQQTPGQGLQFLFEYFSETQRNKGNFPGRFSGRQFSNSRSEMNVSTLELGDSALYLCASSLVRLGLVLDEQFFGPGTRLTVL.

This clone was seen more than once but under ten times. The CDR3 DNA reads as TGTGCCAGCAGCTTAGAGGCAGGACAGCCGTCGGCTTTCTTT. It codes for CASSLEAGQPSAFF. This chain links TRBV7-9 with TRBJ1-1, with D possibly being TRBD1 (6 bases). Between the trimmed V and J ends, which lost 1 base and 11 bases, there was a span of 17 bases. The CDR3 covers 14 residues. In germline, CDR1 is SEHNR, CDR2 FQNEAQ (reference sequence).

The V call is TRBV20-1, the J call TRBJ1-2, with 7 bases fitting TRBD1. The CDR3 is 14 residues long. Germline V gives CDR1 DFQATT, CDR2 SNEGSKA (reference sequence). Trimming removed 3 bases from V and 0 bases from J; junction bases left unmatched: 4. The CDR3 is CSASTGAPNYGYTF. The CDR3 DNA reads TGCAGTGCTAGTACAGGGGCACCTAACTATGGCTACACCTTC.

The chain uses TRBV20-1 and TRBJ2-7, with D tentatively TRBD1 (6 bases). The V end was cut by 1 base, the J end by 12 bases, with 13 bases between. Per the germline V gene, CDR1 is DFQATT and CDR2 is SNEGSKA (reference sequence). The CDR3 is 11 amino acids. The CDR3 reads CSARGQEMLYF. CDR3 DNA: TGCAGTGCTAGAGGACAGGAGATGTTGTACTTC.

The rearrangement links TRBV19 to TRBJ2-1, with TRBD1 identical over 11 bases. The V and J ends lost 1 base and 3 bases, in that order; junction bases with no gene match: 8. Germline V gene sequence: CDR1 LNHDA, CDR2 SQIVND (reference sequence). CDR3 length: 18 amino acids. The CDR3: CASSIAPGQGDFYNEQFF. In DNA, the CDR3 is TGTGCCAGTAGTATAGCGCCGGGACAGGGGGACTTCTACAATGAGCAGTTCTTC.

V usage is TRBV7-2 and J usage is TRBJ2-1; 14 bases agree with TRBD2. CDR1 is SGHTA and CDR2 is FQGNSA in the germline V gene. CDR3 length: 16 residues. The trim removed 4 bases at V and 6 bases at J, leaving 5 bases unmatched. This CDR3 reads CASSSGLAGGGNEQFF. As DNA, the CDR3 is TGTGCCAGCAGCTCCGGACTAGCGGGAGGAGGCAATGAGCAGTTCTTC.

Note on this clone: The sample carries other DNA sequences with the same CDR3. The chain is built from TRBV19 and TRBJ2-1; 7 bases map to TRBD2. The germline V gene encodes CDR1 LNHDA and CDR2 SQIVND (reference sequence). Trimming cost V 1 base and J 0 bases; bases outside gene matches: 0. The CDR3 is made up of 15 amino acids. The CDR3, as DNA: TGTGCCAGTAGTATAGGGACTAGCTCCTACAATGAGCAGTTCTTC. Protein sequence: CASSIGTSSYNEQFF.

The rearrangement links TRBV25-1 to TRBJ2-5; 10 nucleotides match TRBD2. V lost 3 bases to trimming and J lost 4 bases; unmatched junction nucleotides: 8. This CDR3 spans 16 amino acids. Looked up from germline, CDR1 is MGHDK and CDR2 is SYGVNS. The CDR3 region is CASSDVQREGLETQYF. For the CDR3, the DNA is TGTGCCAGCAGTGATGTTCAGCGGGAGGGCCTAGAGACCCAGTACTTC.

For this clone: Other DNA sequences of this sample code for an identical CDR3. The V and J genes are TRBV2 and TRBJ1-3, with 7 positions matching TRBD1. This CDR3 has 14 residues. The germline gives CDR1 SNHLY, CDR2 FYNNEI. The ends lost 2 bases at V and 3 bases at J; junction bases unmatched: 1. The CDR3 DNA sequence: TGTGCCAGCAGTGAACAGGGGGGTGGAAACACCATATATTTT. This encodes CASSEQGGGNTIYF.

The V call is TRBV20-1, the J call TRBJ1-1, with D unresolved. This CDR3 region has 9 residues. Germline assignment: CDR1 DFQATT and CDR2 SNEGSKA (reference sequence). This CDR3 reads CSPEAEAFF. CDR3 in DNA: TGCAGCCCGGAGGCTGAAGCTTTCTTT.

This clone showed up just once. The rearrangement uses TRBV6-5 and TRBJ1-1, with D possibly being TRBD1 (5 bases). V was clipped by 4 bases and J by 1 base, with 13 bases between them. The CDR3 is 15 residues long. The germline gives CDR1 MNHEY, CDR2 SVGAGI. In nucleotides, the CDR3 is TGTGCCAGCAGTTCTTCAGGGTGGAGGAACACTGAAGCTTTCTTT. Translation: CASSSSGWRNTEAFF.

The DNA of the CDR3 is TGTGCCAGCAGGACAGGGCGCACCGGGGAGCTGTTTTTT. Translation gives CASRTGRTGELFF. J is TRBJ2-2 and V is TRBV27; 7 bases are shared with TRBD1. The CDR3 extends over 13 amino acids. CDR1 is MNHEY and CDR2 is SMNVEV in the germline V gene (reference sequence). The junction had 2 bases not matched to a gene; V was cut back by 6 bases and J by 4 bases.

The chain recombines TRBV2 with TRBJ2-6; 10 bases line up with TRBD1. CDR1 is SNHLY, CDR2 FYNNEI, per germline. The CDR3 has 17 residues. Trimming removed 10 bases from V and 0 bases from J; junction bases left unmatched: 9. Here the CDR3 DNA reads TGTGCCAACAGAAGACAGGGGGCGATCTCTGGGGCCAACGTCCTGACTTTC. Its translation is CANRRQGAISGANVLTF.

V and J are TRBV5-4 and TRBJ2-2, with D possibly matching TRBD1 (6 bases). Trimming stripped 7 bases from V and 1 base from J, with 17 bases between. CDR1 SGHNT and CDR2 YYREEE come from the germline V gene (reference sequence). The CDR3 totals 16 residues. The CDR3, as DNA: TGTGCCAGCTCCTCTGCGTTACAGGGGAACACCGGGGAGCTGTTTTTT. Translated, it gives CASSSALQGNTGELFF.

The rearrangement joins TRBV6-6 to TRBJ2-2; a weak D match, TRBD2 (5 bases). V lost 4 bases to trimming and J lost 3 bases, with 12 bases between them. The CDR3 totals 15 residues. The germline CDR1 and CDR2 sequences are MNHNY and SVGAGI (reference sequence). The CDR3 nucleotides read TGTGCCAGCAGTTTCGTCCGGGGAGACACCGGGGAGCTGTTTTTT. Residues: CASSFVRGDTGELFF.

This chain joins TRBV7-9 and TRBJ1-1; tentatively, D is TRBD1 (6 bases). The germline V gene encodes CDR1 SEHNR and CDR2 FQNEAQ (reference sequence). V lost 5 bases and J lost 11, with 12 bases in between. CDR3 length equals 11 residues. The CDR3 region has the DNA TGTGCCAGCAGCCCGACAGGTCCGGCTTTCTTT. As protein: CASSPTGPAFF.

The CDR3 DNA is TGCGCCAGCAATAACGGGCTAGCGGTGAGAGAGACCCAGTACTTC. This codes for CASNNGLAVRETQYF. The gene calls are TRBV5-1 and TRBJ2-5; 7 bases map to TRBD2. This CDR3 contains 15 residues. Germline trimming cut 6 bases from V and 4 bases from J; bases unmatched to any gene: 12. Per germline, CDR1 SGHRS and CDR2 YFSETQ.

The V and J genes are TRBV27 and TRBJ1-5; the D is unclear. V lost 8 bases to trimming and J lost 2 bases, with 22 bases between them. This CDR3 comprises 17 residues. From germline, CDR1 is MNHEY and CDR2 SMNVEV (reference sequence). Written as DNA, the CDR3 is TGTGCCAGCCAGACCCGGGGAACGGATCGCGGCAATCAGCCCCAGCATTTT. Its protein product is CASQTRGTDRGNQPQHF.

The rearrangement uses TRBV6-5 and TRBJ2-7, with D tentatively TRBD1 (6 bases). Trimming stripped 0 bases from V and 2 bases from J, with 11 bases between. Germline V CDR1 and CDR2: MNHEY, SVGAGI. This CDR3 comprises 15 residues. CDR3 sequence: CASSYSSDSPYEQYF. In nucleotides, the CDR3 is TGTGCCAGCAGTTACTCTTCGGACAGCCCCTACGAGCAGTACTTC.

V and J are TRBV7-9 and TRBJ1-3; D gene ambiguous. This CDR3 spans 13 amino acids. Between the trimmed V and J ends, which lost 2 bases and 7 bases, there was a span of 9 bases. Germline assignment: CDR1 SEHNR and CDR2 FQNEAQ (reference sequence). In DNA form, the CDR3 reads TGTGCCAGCAGCTTAACTGTTTCCAACACCATATATTTT. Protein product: CASSLTVSNTIYF.

CDR3 DNA sequence: TGTGCCACCAGCCCGGGGGGGGGTCAGCCCCAGCATTTT. It translates to CATSPGGGQPQHF. The chain carries TRBV15 and TRBJ1-5, with TRBD1 as a possible D gene (5 bases). Between the trimmed V and J ends, which lost 5 bases and 6 bases, there was a span of 11 bases. The V gene's germline CDR1 is LNHNV and CDR2 YYDKDF (reference sequence). CDR3 length: 13 residues.

As DNA, the CDR3 is TGTGCCAGCAGTCGCCGACCTTCACAGGGTTCACCCCTCCACTTT. This encodes CASSRRPSQGSPLHF. The chain joins TRBV28 to TRBJ1-6; TRBD1 is a possible D gene (6 bases). The V gene lost 5 bases and the J gene lost 9 bases, with 17 bases spanning the gap. This CDR3 spans 15 amino acids. In germline, CDR1 is MDHEN, CDR2 SYDVKM.